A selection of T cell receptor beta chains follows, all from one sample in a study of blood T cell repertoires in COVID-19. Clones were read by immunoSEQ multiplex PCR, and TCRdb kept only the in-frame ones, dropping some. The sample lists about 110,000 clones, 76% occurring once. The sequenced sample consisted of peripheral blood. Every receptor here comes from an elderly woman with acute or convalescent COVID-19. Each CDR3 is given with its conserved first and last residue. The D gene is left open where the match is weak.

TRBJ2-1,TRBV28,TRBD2,CASSGREVYYDEQFF
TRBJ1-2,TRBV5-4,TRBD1,CASSLETGGGYTF
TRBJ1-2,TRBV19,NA,CASSISGTGNYGYTF
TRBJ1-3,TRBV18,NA,CASSPRSQAEGNTIYF
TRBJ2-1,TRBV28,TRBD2,CASQWGGYNEQFF
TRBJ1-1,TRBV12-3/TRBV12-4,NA,CASRLTANTEAFF
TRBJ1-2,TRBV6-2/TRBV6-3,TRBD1,CASSYMAGGGYTF
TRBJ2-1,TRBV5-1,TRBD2,CASSALAGAFYNEQFF
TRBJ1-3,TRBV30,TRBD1,CAWIWDRNSGNTIYF
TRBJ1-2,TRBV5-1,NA,CASSLDRASYGYTF
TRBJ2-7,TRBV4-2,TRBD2,CASSRGLESYEQYF
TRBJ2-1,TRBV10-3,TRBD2,CAISDSAGGNNEQFF
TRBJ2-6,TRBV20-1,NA,CSASLVTEKSSGANVLTF
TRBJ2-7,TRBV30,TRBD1,CAWSVPTGAEYEQYF
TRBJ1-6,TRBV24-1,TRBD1,CATSARTGGNSPLHF
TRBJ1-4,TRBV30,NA,CAWRGGHEKLFF
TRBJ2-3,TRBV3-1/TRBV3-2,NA,CASSQDVTSGNTQYF